The 25 T cell receptor beta chains given below trace back to one sample, sequenced in a study of blood T cells in healthy people across ages. The use of a sample-barcoded 5' primer and a J-beta primer mix characterized a second PCR of about 6 to 12 cycles. TCRdb reanalysed the 5' RACE reads using MiXCR and keeps one entry per CDR3 protein. The table records roughly 1,300,000 distinct CDR3 sequences, 55% to 75% of them present only once. The sample was blood. These receptors were taken from a man aged 18 to 30 in good health.

The J gene is TRBJ2-7, the V gene TRBV20-1; 12 bases agree with TRBD2. V was pared by 1 base and J by 2 bases, with 3 bases of the junction left unmatched. The CDR3 extends over 15 amino acids. Germline V gene lookup returns CDR1 DFQATT and CDR2 SNEGSKA (reference sequence). CDR3 sequence: CSARALAGGAYEQYF. As DNA, the CDR3 is TGCAGTGCTAGAGCACTAGCGGGGGGCGCCTACGAGCAGTACTTC.

This clonotype appeared a few times. This sequence joins TRBV7-9 and TRBJ1-1; TRBD1 matches 9 bases. CDR3 size: 14 residues. Germline V gene sequence: CDR1 SEHNR, CDR2 FQNEAQ (reference sequence). V shed 5 bases, J shed 9 bases, and the junction held 10 bases outside the gene matches. The CDR3 DNA follows: TGTGCCAGCAGCCCACTAGACAACAGGGGGCAAGCTTTCTTT. Its translation: CASSPLDNRGQAFF.

J is TRBJ2-4 and V is TRBV20-1, with D possibly being TRBD2 (6 bases). The last part of the DNA fits TRBJ2-7 better; the J call may be wrong. The CDR3 is made up of 14 amino acids. Germline V gene data show CDR1 as DFQATT and CDR2 as SNEGSKA (reference sequence). CDR3: CSASSGGKTYEQYF. CDR3 bases: TGCAGTGCTAGTTCAGGCGGGAAAACCTACGAGCAGTACTTC.

On this clonotype: At one boundary the junction diverges from the germline segment, which might be a read error. The V call is TRBV28, the J call TRBJ1-2; no clear D. This CDR3 has 13 amino acids. From germline, CDR1 is MDHEN and CDR2 SYDVKM. The CDR3 loop is CTSTLGHRHGYTF. The CDR3 DNA reads as TGTACCAGCACCCTAGGGCATCGCCATGGCTACACCTTC.

This clonotype was recorded only once. The chain recombines TRBV6-5 with TRBJ2-1, with D hard to call. CDR3 length: 18 amino acids. Trimming took off 2 bases at V and 0 bases at J, with 17 bases between the two ends. CDR1 is MNHEY, CDR2 SVGAGI, per germline. The CDR3 DNA reads as TGTGCCAGCAGTTACCCCAGTCGGCGAACCAACTCCTACAATGAGCAGTTCTTC. This sequence encodes CASSYPSRRTNSYNEQFF.

The chain uses TRBV7-2 and TRBJ2-6, with unresolved D. Germline V CDR1 and CDR2: SGHTA, FQGNSA. CDR3 length: 15 residues. V lost 5 bases and J 0 bases, leaving 8 bases between the germline ends. This CDR3 is CASSPLRSGANVLTF. DNA for the CDR3: TGTGCCAGCAGCCCCCTACGCTCTGGGGCCAACGTCCTGACTTTC.

The V and J genes are TRBV5-1 and TRBJ2-1; weak D call: TRBD2 (7 bases). V was pared by 4 bases and J by 15 bases, with 17 bases between. The CDR3 length is 12 residues. Germline V gene lookup returns CDR1 SGHRS and CDR2 YFSETQ. The CDR3 loop is CASSLSGEGGFF. The CDR3 DNA sequence: TGCGCCAGCAGCCTGAGCGGGGAGGGGGGGTTCTTC.

Only a few counts were recorded for this clonotype. V is TRBV5-1 and J is TRBJ2-7; D not resolved. The germline CDR1 and CDR2 sequences are SGHRS and YFSETQ. The CDR3 consists of 12 residues. V lost 3 bases and J 6 bases, leaving 10 bases between the germline ends. The CDR3 here is CASSSSPSEQYF. CDR3 in DNA: TGCGCCAGCAGCTCGTCCCCATCCGAGCAGTACTTC.

This clonotype was seen once. This chain links TRBV29-1 with TRBJ2-3, with TRBD1 matching over 12 bases. The CDR3 is made up of 12 amino acids. V lost 7 bases and J lost 6; bases outside the gene matches: 2. Germline CDR1 reads SQVTM; CDR2 reads ANQGSEA. This CDR3 is CSGDRGPDTQYF. The CDR3 DNA follows: TGCAGCGGGGACAGGGGGCCGGATACGCAGTATTTT.

This clonotype was detected only a few times. The rearrangement uses TRBV7-2 and TRBJ2-1; D is perhaps TRBD2 (5 bases). Germline values: CDR1 SGHTA, CDR2 FQGNSA. V was trimmed by 5 bases and J by 3 bases, leaving 8 bases between them. The CDR3 has 13 residues. CDR3 nucleotide sequence: TGTGCCAGCAGCGCCGGACTCTACAATGAGCAGTTCTTC. Translated: CASSAGLYNEQFF.

With regard to this clonotype: A read error is likely, as this CDR3 ends without the conserved phenylalanine or tryptophan. The J gene is TRBJ2-1, the V gene TRBV9; 7 positions match TRBD2. Unmatched junction bases numbered 7, after V lost 2 bases and J lost 5 bases. The CDR3 runs to 15 residues. Germline CDR1 SGDLS, CDR2 YYNGEE. The CDR3 bases are TGTGCCAGCAGCGTGAGTATCGGGAGGAACAATGAGCAGTTCTTA. This sequence encodes CASSVSIGRNNEQFL.

The gene calls are TRBV30 and TRBJ2-5, with D tentatively TRBD2 (5 bases). The ends were cut back, 0 bases at V and 4 bases at J, with 9 bases in the middle. There are 13 residues in the CDR3. Germline V gene lookup returns CDR1 GTSNPN and CDR2 SVGIG (reference sequence). DNA of the CDR3: TGTGCCTGGAGTGTAGGGCTAGCAGAGACCCAGTACTTC. This encodes CAWSVGLAETQYF.

This chain joins TRBV4-1 and TRBJ1-5, with D perhaps TRBD1 (5 bases). Trimming left V 0 bases short and J 7 bases short, with 13 bases between. The V gene's germline CDR1 is MGHRA and CDR2 YSYEKL. The CDR3 spans 15 residues. CDR3 nucleotides: TGCGCCAGCAGCCAAGAGGGCGAGGGGCGGCAGCCCCAGCATTTT. This gives the protein CASSQEGEGRQPQHF.

This chain connects TRBV15 to TRBJ2-7; 9 nucleotides match TRBD2. This CDR3 region has 14 residues. Germline trimming cut 4 bases from V and 2 bases from J; bases unmatched to any gene: 3. The germline V gene encodes CDR1 LNHNV and CDR2 YYDKDF (reference sequence). CDR3 in DNA: TGTGCCACCAGCATGGGACTAGCCCCCTACGAGCAGTACTTC. Protein product: CATSMGLAPYEQYF.

The V gene is TRBV3-1, the J gene TRBJ1-4; D not resolved. CDR3 length: 15 residues. V lost 0 bases and J lost 4, with 9 bases in between. Per the germline V gene, CDR1 is LGHDT and CDR2 is YNNKEL (reference sequence). The CDR3 DNA sequence: TGTGCCAGCAGCCAAGAATTGGGTTTTAATGAAAAACTGTTTTTT. Amino acid sequence: CASSQELGFNEKLFF.

This clonotype was detected once. The chain combines TRBV21-1 with TRBJ1-2; the table's D gene call, TRBD1, was not cross checked with the DNA. TRBV21-1 is tagged as a pseudogene. This CDR3 has 16 residues. The DNA of the CDR3 is TGTGCCAGCAGCAAAGCCGCTAGACAGGGAGAAGATGGCTACACCTTC. Translated: CASSKAARQGEDGYTF.

This clonotype was recorded a few times. The chain carries TRBV29-1 and TRBJ2-7; the D gene is possibly TRBD2 (5 bases). V was shortened by 4 bases and J by 5 bases, with 12 bases between the two germline ends. Germline V gene sequence: CDR1 SQVTM, CDR2 ANQGSEA. The CDR3 extends over 12 amino acids. In DNA form, the CDR3 reads TGCAGCGTTGGGGCGCCGCGGGACGAGCAGTACTTC. Protein: CSVGAPRDEQYF.

This clonotype has a handful of counts. The chain carries TRBV27 and TRBJ2-7, with D perhaps assigned TRBD1 or TRBD2 (5 bases each). Deletions cut 4 bases from V and 2 bases from J, with 9 bases between. The CDR3 has 13 amino acids. The germline V gene encodes CDR1 MNHEY and CDR2 SMNVEV (reference sequence). For the CDR3, the DNA is TGTGCCAGCAGTTGGGGGTCGACCTACGAGCAGTACTTC. Its translation is CASSWGSTYEQYF.

The gene calls are TRBV5-6 and TRBJ2-3; a weak D match, TRBD2 (6 bases). The ends were cut back, 6 bases at V and 3 bases at J, with 23 bases in the middle. There are 17 residues in the CDR3. Germline values: CDR1 SGHDT, CDR2 YYEEEE. CDR3 DNA sequence: TGTGCCAGCACCTTAATGACCGGGACTCGTACAACAGATACGCAGTATTTT. Amino acid sequence: CASTLMTGTRTTDTQYF.

This clonotype was observed a few times. The V and J genes are TRBV29-1 and TRBJ2-1; possibly TRBD1 or TRBD2 for D (5 bases each). The CDR3 length is 12 residues. Per the germline V gene, CDR1 is SQVTM and CDR2 is ANQGSEA. Trimming stripped 2 bases from V and 10 bases from J, with 12 bases between. CDR3 residues: CSVEIGDREQFF. In DNA, the CDR3 is TGCAGCGTTGAAATCGGGGACCGAGAGCAGTTCTTC.

V and J are TRBV2 and TRBJ2-5, with TRBD1 matching 7 bases. V shed 3 bases and J 0 bases; nucleotides not matched to a gene: 4. Germline V gives CDR1 SNHLY, CDR2 FYNNEI. The CDR3 covers 15 residues. DNA for the CDR3: TGTGCCAGCAGTGACACGACAGGGTACCAAGAGACCCAGTACTTC. Translating it yields CASSDTTGYQETQYF.

This rearrangement joins TRBV11-2 to TRBJ2-5; TRBD1 matches 9 bases. Germline CDR1 SGHAT, CDR2 FQNNGV. V lost 5 bases, J lost 1 base, and 2 bases stayed unmatched. This CDR3 contains 14 residues. The CDR3 sequence is CASSGTGFQETQYF. The DNA for the CDR3 is TGTGCCAGCAGCGGGACAGGGTTCCAAGAGACCCAGTACTTC.

In this sample, this clonotype turned up a few times. This chain connects TRBV7-2 to TRBJ2-1; D not certain. In germline, CDR1 is SGHTA, CDR2 FQGNSA. V was clipped by 8 bases and J by 7 bases, with 9 bases between them. This CDR3 comprises 11 residues. CDR3 sequence: CASRARNEQFF. The CDR3 DNA is TGTGCCAGCCGGGCTCGGAATGAGCAGTTCTTC.

The rearrangement joins TRBV20-1 to TRBJ2-4; D not certain. The end of the DNA fits TRBJ2-7 better, so the J call may be wrong. In germline, CDR1 is DFQATT, CDR2 SNEGSKA (reference sequence). The CDR3 consists of 14 residues. This CDR3 reads CSARWPTTHYEQYF. The CDR3 region has the DNA TGCAGTGCTAGATGGCCTACAACCCACTACGAGCAGTACTTC.

This clonotype was detected only a few times. Here the CDR3 DNA reads TGTGCCAGCTCACCCAGAGGAGACGGGTACTACGAGCAGTACTTC. Translation gives CASSPRGDGYYEQYF. The chain employs TRBV18 and TRBJ2-7; D ambiguous. Germline CDR1 is KGHSH and CDR2 is LQKENI. Between the trimmed V and J ends, which lost 3 bases and 3 bases, there was a span of 15 bases. There are 15 residues in the CDR3.